Ten or more counts support the clone carrying this TCR beta chain. Its antigen is as yet unknown. Overall study results and limits: Tumor Tregs overlapped most with tumor, then blood, naive CD4+ cells.

This CDR3 spans 15 amino acids. Trimming shortened V by 3 bases and J by 1 base, and 10 bases separated the two germline ends. Germline values: CDR1 LGHDT, CDR2 YNNKEL (reference sequence). Constant-region reverse primers amplified full-length variable regions, followed by semi-nested Nested Universal Primer A PCR. TCRdb re-analysed the 5' RACE reads in MiXCR, keeping a single row per CDR3 protein. The sample comprises over 45,000 distinct CDR3 sequences, about 28% of which are singletons, and less than 2.5% rests with the top ten. Treg sorting used a CD4+CD25+CD127-/low gate. This receptor was identified in a female donor with breast cancer. The chain has TRBV3-1 and TRBJ1-3; D remains unclear. Source material: tumor-infiltrating Tregs sorted from the breast tumor. The CDR3 here is CASSHEQLSGNTIYF. The CDR3 DNA reads as TGTGCCAGCAGCCATGAACAGCTTTCTGGAAACACCATATATTTT.